This T cell receptor beta chain was profiled in a study of beta chain features in type 1 diabetes (dated by TCRdb to the late 2010s). Background for the entire study: Mean age, gender distribution, total cell number and subset yield did not differ between patients and healthy donors. A total of roughly 98,000,000 sorted cells were examined across all samples, and RNA yield correlated strongly with the number of cells per subset. In the study, TCRB repertoires of sorted circulating CD4+ T cell subsets from recently diagnosed type 1 diabetes patients were compared with those of matched healthy donors. Whereas all 30 or so donors provided naive and central memory subsets, regulatory and stem cell-like memory subsets were isolated from just 8 patients and roughly eight healthy donors. Points the paper makes about the study in general: PCR might favor shorter templates, but patient and control samples were amplified and corrected together, so any skew would affect both groups equally. Naive, central memory and regulatory TCRB repertoires appeared to be more similar among patients than among healthy donors. Because cDNA was sequenced instead of genomic DNA, activated cells with high expression could be over-represented, although the groups did not differ in activation or CD3 levels. Fewer insertions and more nucleotide deletions at VDJ recombination sites were observed in patients with type 1 diabetes, implying thymic rearrangement abnormalities. Type 1 diabetes patients showed a moderate but significant shortening of TCRB CDR3 length in all four CD4+ subsets. HLA sub-analyses involved small numbers of individuals, so any influence of HLA type on TCRB rearrangement remained unresolved.

All of the isolated RNA was reverse transcribed with the High Capacity cDNA Reverse Transcription Kit, so expressed TCRB transcripts were sequenced. Naive, central memory and regulatory T cell samples underwent deep immunoSEQ sequencing, averaging about 3.57 million total reads per sample. Sorted cells were lysed in RLT buffer and RNA was extracted with DNase-treated RNeasy Micro or Mini kits, depending on cell number. Each cell subset was processed separately to prevent cross-contamination, with patient and healthy donor samples processed together. The immunoSEQ multiplex PCR was used to amplify TCRB sequences from cDNA, generating 87-bp fragments that spanned the CDR3 region. Sequencing of the amplicons was done on the Illumina HiSeq platform. The published analysis was carried out like this. PCR bias was computationally corrected using synthetic template baselines, reads within Hamming distance 2 were collapsed, and singletons that could not be merged were discarded. Reads were aligned against IMGT to assign V, D and J genes, CDR3 length and insertions or deletions at six rearrangement sites. Clonotype counts were normalized to sorted cell number within each subset before computing true diversity and Gini coefficients with the tcR R package. The overlap coefficient, calculated on TCRB nucleotide sequences, was used to quantify repertoire sharing. Out-of-frame TCRB sequences from naive cells were analyzed as a proxy for the pre-selection repertoire. TCRdb holds this immuneACCESS table with in-frame rearrangements only. Some clones are missing; in checked studies, unresolved V genes explain under half, and the rest has no known cause. V and J calls and clone size come straight from that table; D and trimming were deduced from the DNA. In this sample the table shows 640,000 or so clones, more than 12% of which occur a single time. The ten top clones hold approximately 0.042% of the sample.

Each donor gave one peripheral blood draw, approximately 0.11 L on average, collected into heparinised tubes. A BD FACSAria II was used to sort naive, central memory, regulatory and stem cell-like memory CD4+ T cells with a panel that included CD45RO, CCR7, CD25, CD127, CD95 and CD27. A purity above 95% was achieved for all sorted populations. PBMCs were separated immediately by Lymphoprep density gradient centrifugation and were stained directly, without being cultured. So that batch effects would be minimized, each experiment stained and sorted samples in pairs, pairing one healthy donor with one patient. Relative to germline, V is 7 bases shorter and J is 4 bases shorter, with 14 bases between their ends. The germline V gene (reference sequence) specifies GTSNPN as CDR1 and SVGIG as CDR2. There are 13 amino acids in the CDR3, from cysteine to phenylalanine inclusive. Only the CDR3 portion is preserved as DNA: 39 bases, with reading frame beginning at the first base.

This clone was seen more than once but under ten times. Its cognate antigen has yet to be identified. No base-level quality is on record; no much larger clone is a single base apart. Sequenced material: naive CD4+ T cells from blood. Interpreted using the paper, the cell subset or site label stands for: true naive CD4+ T cells. This TCR was recovered from a man younger than 35 with type 1 diabetes. The chain is assembled from TRBV30 and TRBJ1-5; TRBD1 might be the D gene, on 5 matching bases. The DNA sequence is as follows: TGTGCCTCCTCCCGGGGGAGTAATCAGCCCCAGCATTTT. Translated, it gives CASSRGSNQPQHF.